This T cell receptor (beta chain) was retrieved from a study of memory CD4+ T cells and cytomegalovirus serostatus. The sort gate was single viable CD3+CD4+CD8-CD45RO+ cells for memory CD4+ T cells. The method was immunoSEQ multiplex PCR; TCRdb's version includes in-frame clones alone and lacks a portion of them. The sample yields 48,000 or so clones, over 75% seen once. CDR3 length: 16 amino acids. The germline V gene has CDR1 SNHLY and CDR2 FYNNEI. The V gene end was trimmed by 4 bases and the J gene end by 4 bases; junction bases not matched to a gene: 9. The clonotype was recovered from an adult in good health and CMV-seronegative. The chain joins TRBV2 to TRBJ2-3; 9 nucleotides agree with TRBD1. The source material was memory CD4+ T cells from blood. The CDR3 sequence is CASSGSSTGGADTQYF. In DNA form, the CDR3 reads TGTGCCAGCAGTGGATCCAGCACAGGGGGCGCAGATACGCAGTATTTT.